This T cell receptor (beta chain) was recovered during a study of control samples from healthy donors and cancer patients (dated by TCRdb to about 2020). Compared with germline, V lacks 5 bases and J lacks 4 bases; bases without a gene match: 9. Counted from cysteine to phenylalanine, this CDR3 has 16 amino acids. The only DNA kept is the CDR3, 48 bases in frame from the first base. The germline V gene gives CDR1 as SGHVS and CDR2 as FQNEAQ. The library was made by the immunoSEQ multiplex PCR assay. This is the immuneACCESS table as TCRdb keeps it, with only in-frame sequences that have V and J called. A part of the clones is gone; compared with another copy, unresolved V genes explain less than half, and the rest is unexplained. The sample table holds 90,000 to 110,000 clones, of which about 83% were seen once. The ten largest clones take up around 13% of the sample. Regarding this clone: Its cognate antigen has yet to be identified. No qualities accompany the bases; no much larger clone lies one base away.

This receptor was taken from a woman aged 50 to 60 in good health. The sample taken for sequencing was blood. The chain is made from TRBV7-8 and TRBJ1-1; 11 central bases correspond to TRBD1. The nucleotide sequence reads TGTGCCAGCAGCCCTCCGGGACAGGGGGGAAGCACTGAAGCTTTCTTT. Its protein reads: CASSPPGQGGSTEAFF.